This T cell receptor (beta chain) originates from a study of blood T cell repertoires in COVID-19. Across the whole study: There were acute and convalescent COVID-19 samples, and they came from the United States, Italy and Spain. The cDNA or gDNA used as material had been derived from T cells, B-cell-depleted T cells, or PBMCs.

Per the original methods: Counts of nucleated cells, estimated from reference gene primer amplification, were obtained. TCRdb keeps only in-frame clones here, not all; method: immunoSEQ multiplex PCR. The V and J calls and clone size were taken over from that table, and D and trimming were inferred from the DNA. The table includes a few hundred thousand clones, roughly 90% detected once. This CDR3 spans 16 amino acids. CDR1 and CDR2 from the germline V gene are LNHDA and SQIVND (reference sequence). V lost 3 bases to trimming and J lost 0 bases, with 13 bases between them. Sequenced material: peripheral blood. The chain recombines TRBV19 with TRBJ2-3; weak D call: TRBD1 (6 bases). The TCR sequence derives from a man aged 35 to 55 with acute or convalescent COVID-19. The CDR3 sequence is CASSIPGHTSTDTQYF. In DNA, the CDR3 is TGTGCCAGTAGTATCCCGGGACACACAAGCACAGATACGCAGTATTTT.